Sequencing of this T cell receptor beta chain was carried out in a study of cytomegalovirus exposure and HLA in healthy donors. Study-level points and caveats: The authors confirmed in vitro that a few CMV-associated chains were specific for CMV antigens.

TCRdb's copy holds only in-frame clones and misses some; the assay was immunoSEQ multiplex PCR. The table lists 150,000 to 250,000 clones, about 81% of them singletons. The table lists this clone with a few counts. Its antigen is unknown. Among the approximately 110 subjects of the validation cohort, separate from the 666-subject first cohort, were the donors. In germline, CDR1 is LGHNA, CDR2 YNFKEQ. This CDR3 has 15 residues. V lost 4 bases to trimming and J lost 0 bases, with 10 bases between them. This rearrangement joins TRBV4-2 to TRBJ2-1; D may be TRBD2 (6 bases). The origin of this receptor is a woman in her 30s in good health and CMV-seronegative. Sequenced sample: PBMCs. CDR3 residues: CASSRGDDSYNEQFF. In DNA form, the CDR3 reads TGTGCCAGCAGCCGGGGGGACGACTCCTACAATGAGCAGTTCTTC.